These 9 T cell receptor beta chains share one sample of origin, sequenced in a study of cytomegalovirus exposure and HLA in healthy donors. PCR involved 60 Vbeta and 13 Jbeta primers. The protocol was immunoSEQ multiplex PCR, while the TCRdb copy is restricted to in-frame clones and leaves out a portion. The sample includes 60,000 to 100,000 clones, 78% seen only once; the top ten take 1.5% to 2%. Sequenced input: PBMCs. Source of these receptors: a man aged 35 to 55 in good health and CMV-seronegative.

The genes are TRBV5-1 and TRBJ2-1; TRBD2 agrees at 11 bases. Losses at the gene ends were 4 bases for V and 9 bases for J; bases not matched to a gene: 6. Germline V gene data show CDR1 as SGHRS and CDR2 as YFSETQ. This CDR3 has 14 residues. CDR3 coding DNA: TGCGCCAGCAGCGTAACTAGCGGGAGAAGTGAGCAGTTCTTC. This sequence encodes CASSVTSGRSEQFF.

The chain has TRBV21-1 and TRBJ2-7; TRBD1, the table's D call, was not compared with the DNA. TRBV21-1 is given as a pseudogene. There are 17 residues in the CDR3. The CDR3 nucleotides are TGTGCCAGCAGCACCCCTGGTAGAGAGGACAGGGGCTACGAGCAGTACTTC. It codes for CASSTPGREDRGYEQYF.

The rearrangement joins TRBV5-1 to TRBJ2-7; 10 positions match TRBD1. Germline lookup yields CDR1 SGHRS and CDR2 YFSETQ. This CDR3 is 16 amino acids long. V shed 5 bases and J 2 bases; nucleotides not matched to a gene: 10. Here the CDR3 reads CASRPTSGTGAYEQYF. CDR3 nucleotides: TGCGCCAGCAGACCTACTTCCGGGACAGGGGCCTACGAGCAGTACTTC.

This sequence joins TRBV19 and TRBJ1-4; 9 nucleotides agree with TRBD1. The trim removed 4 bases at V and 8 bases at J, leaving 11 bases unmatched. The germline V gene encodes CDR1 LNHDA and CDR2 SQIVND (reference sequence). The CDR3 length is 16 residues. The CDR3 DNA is TGTGCCAGTAGTACCCCCAGGACAGGGGTAGGGGAAAAACTGTTTTTT. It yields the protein CASSTPRTGVGEKLFF.

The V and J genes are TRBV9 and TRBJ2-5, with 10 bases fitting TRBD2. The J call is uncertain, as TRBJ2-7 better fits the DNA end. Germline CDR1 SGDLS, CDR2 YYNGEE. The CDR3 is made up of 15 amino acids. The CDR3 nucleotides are TGTGCCAGCAGCGTAGCTAGCGGGAGACCCTACGAGCAGTACTTC. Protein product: CASSVASGRPYEQYF.

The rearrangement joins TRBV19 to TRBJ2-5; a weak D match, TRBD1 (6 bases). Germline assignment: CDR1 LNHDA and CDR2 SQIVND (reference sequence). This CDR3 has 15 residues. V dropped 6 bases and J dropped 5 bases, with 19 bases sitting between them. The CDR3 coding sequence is TGTGCCAGTAGCAGATCCACACAGGGTTGGGAGACCCAGTACTTC. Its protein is CASSRSTQGWETQYF.

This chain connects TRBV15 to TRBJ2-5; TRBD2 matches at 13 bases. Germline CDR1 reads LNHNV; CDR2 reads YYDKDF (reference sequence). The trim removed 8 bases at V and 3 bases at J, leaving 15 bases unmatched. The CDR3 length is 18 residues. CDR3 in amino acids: CATRGTSGKLGVEETQYF. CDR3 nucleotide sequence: TGTGCCACCCGTGGGACTAGCGGGAAACTAGGGGTGGAAGAGACCCAGTACTTC.

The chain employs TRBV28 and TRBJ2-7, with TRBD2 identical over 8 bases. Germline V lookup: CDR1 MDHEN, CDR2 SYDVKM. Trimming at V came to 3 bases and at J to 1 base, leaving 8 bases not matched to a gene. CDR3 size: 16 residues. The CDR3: CASSLSLAGLSYEQYF. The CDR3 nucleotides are TGTGCCAGCAGTTTGTCGCTAGCGGGCCTATCCTACGAGCAGTACTTC.

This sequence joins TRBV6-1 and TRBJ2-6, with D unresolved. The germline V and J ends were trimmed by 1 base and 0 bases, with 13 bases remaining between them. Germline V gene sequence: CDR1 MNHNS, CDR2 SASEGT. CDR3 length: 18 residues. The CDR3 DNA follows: TGTGCCAGCAGTGAAGTGCCGCCAACTATCTCTGGGGCCAACGTCCTGACTTTC. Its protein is CASSEVPPTISGANVLTF.